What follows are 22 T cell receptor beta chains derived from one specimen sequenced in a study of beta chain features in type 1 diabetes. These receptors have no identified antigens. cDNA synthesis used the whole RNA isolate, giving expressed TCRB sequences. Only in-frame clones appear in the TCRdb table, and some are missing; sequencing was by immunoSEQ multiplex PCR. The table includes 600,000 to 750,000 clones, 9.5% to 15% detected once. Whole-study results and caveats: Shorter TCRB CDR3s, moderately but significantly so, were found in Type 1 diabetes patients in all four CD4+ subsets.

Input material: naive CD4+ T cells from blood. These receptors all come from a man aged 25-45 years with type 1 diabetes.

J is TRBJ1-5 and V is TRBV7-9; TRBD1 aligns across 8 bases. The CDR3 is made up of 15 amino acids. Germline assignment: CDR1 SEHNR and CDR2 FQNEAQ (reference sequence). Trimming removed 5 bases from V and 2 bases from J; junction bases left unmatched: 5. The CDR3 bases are TGTGCCAGCAGCGTACAGGGGGGCGGCAATCAGCCCCAGCATTTT. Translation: CASSVQGGGNQPQHF.

The CDR3 here is CASSGKGTSGLYF. The CDR3 DNA reads TGTGCCAGTAGTGGAAAAGGGACTAGCGGTTTGTATTTT. The chain couples TRBV19 to TRBJ2-3; 11 bases match TRBD2. The germline gives CDR1 LNHDA, CDR2 SQIVND (reference sequence). V gave up 5 bases and J gave up 14 bases; unmatched junction bases: 9. This CDR3 region has 13 residues.

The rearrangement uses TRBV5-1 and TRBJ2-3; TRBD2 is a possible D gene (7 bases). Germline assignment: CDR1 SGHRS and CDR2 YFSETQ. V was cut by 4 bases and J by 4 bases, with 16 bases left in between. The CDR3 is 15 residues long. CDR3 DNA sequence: TGCGCCAGCAGCCCCCCGGGGGGCCTGGCAGATACGCAGTATTTT. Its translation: CASSPPGGLADTQYF.

CDR3 region: CASSFSYRGQGTEAFF. CDR3 coding DNA: TGTGCCAGCAGCTTTTCCTACAGGGGGCAGGGGACTGAAGCTTTCTTT. The chain has TRBV7-9 and TRBJ1-1, with TRBD1 matching over 9 bases. This CDR3 spans 16 amino acids. Per the germline V gene, CDR1 is SEHNR and CDR2 is FQNEAQ (reference sequence). The trim removed 3 bases at V and 5 bases at J, leaving 10 bases unmatched.

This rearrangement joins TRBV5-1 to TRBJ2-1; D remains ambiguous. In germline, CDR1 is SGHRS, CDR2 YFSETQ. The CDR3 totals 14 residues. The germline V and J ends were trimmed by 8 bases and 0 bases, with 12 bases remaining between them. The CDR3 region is CASRPHSSYNEQFF. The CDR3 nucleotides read TGCGCCAGTCGGCCCCACAGCTCCTACAATGAGCAGTTCTTC.

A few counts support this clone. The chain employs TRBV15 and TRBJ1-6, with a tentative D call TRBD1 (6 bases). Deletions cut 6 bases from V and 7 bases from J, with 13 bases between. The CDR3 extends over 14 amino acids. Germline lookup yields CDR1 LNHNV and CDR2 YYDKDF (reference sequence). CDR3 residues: CATRTGLDNSPLHF. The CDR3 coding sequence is TGTGCCACCAGAACAGGGCTCGACAATTCACCCCTCCACTTT.

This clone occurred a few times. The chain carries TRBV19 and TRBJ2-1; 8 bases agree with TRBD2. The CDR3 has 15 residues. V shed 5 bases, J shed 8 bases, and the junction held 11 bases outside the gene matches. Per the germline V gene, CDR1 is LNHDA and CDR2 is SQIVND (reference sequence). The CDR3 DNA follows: TGTGCCAGTAGTGCCCTCAGCGGGGGTAGGCATGAGCAGTTCTTC. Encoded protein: CASSALSGGRHEQFF.

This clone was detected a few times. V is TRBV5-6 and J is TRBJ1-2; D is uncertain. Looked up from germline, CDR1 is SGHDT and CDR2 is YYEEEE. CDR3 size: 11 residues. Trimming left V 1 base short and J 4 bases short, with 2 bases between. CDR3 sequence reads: CASSLRYGYTF. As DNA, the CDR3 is TGTGCCAGCAGCTTGCGCTATGGCTACACCTTC.

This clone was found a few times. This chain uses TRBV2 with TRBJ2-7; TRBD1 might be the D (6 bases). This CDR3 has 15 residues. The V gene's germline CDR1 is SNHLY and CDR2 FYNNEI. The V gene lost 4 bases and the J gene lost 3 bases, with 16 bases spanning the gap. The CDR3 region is CASSGLDSRYYEQYF. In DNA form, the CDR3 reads TGTGCCAGCAGTGGCCTGGACAGCCGATACTACGAGCAGTACTTC.

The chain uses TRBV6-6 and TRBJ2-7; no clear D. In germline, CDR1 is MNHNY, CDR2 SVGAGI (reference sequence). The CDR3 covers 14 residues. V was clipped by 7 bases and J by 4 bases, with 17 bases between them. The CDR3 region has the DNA TGTGCCAGCACCCCCCTCCAGGTGACTTACGAGCAGTACTTC. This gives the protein CASTPLQVTYEQYF.

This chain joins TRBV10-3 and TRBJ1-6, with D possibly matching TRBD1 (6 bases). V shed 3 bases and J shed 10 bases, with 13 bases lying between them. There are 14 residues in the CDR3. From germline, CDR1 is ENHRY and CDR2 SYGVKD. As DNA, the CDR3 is TGTGCCATCAGTGATACAGGGAAAGGGTCACCCCTCCACTTT. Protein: CAISDTGKGSPLHF.

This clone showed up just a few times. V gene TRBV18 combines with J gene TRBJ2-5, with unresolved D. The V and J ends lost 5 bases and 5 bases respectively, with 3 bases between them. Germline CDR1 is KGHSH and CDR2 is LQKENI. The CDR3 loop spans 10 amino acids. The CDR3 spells CASSAETQYF. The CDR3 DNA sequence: TGTGCCAGCTCAGCCGAGACCCAGTACTTC. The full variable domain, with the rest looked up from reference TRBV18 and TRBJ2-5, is NAGVMQNPRHLVRRRGQEARLRCSPMKGHSHVYWYRQLPEEGLKFMVYLQKENIIDESGMPKERFSAEFPKEGPSILRIQQVVRGDSAAYFCASSAETQYFGPGTRLLVL.

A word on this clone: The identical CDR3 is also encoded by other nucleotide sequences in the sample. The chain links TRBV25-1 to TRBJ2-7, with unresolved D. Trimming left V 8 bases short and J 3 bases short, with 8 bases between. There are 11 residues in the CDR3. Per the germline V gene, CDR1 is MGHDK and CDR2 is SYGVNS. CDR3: CASSDHYEQYF. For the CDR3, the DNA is TGTGCCAGCTCGGATCACTACGAGCAGTACTTC.

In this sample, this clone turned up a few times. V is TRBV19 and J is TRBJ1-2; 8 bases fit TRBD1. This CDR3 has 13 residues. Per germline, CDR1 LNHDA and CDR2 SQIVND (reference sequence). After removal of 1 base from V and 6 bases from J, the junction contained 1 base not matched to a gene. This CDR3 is CASSIVQGDGYTF. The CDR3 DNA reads TGTGCCAGTAGTATAGTACAGGGGGATGGCTACACCTTC.

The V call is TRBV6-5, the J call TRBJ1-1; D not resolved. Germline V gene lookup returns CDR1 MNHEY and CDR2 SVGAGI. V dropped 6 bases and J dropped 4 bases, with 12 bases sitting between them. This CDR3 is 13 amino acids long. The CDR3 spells CASSRTIGTEAFF. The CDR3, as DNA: TGTGCCAGCAGCCGCACTATCGGCACTGAAGCTTTCTTT.

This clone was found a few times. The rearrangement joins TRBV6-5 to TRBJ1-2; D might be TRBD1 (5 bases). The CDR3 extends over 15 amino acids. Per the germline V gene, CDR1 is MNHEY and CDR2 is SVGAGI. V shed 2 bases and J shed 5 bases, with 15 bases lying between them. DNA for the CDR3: TGTGCCAGCAGTTACGACGGGACCGCTCTTTATGGCTACACCTTC. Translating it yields CASSYDGTALYGYTF.

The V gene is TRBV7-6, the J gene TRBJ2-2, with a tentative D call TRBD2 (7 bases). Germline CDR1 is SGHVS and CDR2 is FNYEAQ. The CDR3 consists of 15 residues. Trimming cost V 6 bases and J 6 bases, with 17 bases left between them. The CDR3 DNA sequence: TGTGCCAGCAGTCAGACGGCGGGGGCCGCCGGGGAGCTGTTTTTT. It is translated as CASSQTAGAAGELFF.

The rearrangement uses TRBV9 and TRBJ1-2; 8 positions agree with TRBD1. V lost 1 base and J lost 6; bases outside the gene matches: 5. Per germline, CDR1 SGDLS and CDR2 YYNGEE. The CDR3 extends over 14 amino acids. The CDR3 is CASSVNTGGDGYTF. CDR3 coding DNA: TGTGCCAGCAGCGTAAACACAGGGGGGGATGGCTACACCTTC. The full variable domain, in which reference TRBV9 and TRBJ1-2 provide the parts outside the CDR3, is DSGVTQTPKHLITATGQRVTLRCSPRSGDLSVYWYQQSLDQGLQFLIQYYNGEERAKGNILERFSAQQFPDLHSELNLSSLELGDSALYFCASSVNTGGDGYTFGSGTRLTVV.

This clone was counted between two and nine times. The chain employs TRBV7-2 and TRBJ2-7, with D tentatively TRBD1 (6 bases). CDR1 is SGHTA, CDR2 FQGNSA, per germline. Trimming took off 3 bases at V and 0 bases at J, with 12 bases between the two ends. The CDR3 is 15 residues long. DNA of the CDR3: TGTGCCAGCAGCTTCGACAGGACGATCTCCTACGAGCAGTACTTC. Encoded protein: CASSFDRTISYEQYF.

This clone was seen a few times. Written as DNA, the CDR3 is TGTGCCAGCGGTCGAGGACAGCACTCTTTCACTGAAGCTTTCTTT. Residues: CASGRGQHSFTEAFF. This chain uses TRBV2 with TRBJ1-1; D might be TRBD1 (6 bases). Germline V gives CDR1 SNHLY, CDR2 FYNNEI. V was pared by 8 bases and J by 4 bases, with 20 bases between. The CDR3 consists of 15 residues.

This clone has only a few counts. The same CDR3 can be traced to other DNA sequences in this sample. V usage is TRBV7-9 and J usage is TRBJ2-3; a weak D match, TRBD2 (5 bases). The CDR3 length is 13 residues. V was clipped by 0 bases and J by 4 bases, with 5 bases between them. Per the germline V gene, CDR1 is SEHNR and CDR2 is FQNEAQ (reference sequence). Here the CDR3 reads CASSLAGADTQYF. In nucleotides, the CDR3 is TGTGCCAGCAGCTTAGCCGGGGCAGATACGCAGTATTTT.

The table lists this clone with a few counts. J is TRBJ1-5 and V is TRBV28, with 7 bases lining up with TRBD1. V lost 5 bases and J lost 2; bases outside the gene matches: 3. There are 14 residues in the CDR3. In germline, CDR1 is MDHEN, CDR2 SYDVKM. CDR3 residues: CASSRGQGNQPQHF. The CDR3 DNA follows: TGTGCCAGCAGTCGCGGACAGGGCAATCAGCCCCAGCATTTT. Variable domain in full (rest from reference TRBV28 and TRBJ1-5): DVKVTQSSRYLVKRTGEKVFLECVQDMDHENMFWYRQDPGLGLRLIYFSYDVKMKEKGDIPEGYSVSREKKERFSLILESASTNQTSMYLCASSRGQGNQPQHFGDGTRLSIL.